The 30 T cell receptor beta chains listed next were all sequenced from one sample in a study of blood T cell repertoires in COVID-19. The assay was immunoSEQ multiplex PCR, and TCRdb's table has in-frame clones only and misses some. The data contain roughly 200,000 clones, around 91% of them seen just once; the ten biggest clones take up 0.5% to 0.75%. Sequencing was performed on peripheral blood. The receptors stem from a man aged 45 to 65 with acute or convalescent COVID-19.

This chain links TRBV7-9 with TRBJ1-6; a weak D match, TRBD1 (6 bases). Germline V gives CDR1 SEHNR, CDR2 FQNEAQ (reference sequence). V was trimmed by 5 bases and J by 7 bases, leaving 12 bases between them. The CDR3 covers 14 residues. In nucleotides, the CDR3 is TGTGCCAGCAGCCCAGGGGCCCGGAATTCACCCCTCCACTTT. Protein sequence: CASSPGARNSPLHF.

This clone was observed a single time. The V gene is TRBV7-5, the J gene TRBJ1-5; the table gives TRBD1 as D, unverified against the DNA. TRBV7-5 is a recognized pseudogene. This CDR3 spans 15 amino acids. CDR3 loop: CARSLRGPKNQPQHF. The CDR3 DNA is TGTGCCAGAAGCTTAAGGGGCCCGAAGAATCAGCCCCAGCATTTT.

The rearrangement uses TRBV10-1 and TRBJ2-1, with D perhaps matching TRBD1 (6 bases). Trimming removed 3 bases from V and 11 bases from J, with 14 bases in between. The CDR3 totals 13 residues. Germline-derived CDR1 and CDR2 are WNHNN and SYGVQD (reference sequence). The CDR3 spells CASSEQGASQQFF. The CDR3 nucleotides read TGCGCCAGCAGTGAACAGGGAGCCTCCCAGCAGTTCTTC.

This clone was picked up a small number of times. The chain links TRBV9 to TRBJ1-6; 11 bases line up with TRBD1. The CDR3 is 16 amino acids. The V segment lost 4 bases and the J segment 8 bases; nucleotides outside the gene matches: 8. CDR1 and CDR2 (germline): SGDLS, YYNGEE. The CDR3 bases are TGTGCCAGCAGCTCGCGAGGGGGACAGGGGGATTCACCCCTCCACTTT. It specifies CASSSRGGQGDSPLHF.

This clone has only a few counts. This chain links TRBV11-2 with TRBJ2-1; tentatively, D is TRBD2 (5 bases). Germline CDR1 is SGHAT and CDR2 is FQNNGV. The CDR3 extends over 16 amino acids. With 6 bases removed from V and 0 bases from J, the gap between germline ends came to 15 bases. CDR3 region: CASRPYSASSYNEQFF. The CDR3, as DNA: TGTGCCAGCAGACCCTATAGCGCAAGCTCCTACAATGAGCAGTTCTTC.

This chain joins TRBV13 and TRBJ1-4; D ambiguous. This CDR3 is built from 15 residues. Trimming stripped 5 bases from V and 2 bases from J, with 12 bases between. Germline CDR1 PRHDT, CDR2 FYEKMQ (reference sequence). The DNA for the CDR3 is TGTGCCAGCAGCCGCGGCGGGGATACTAATGAAAAACTGTTTTTT. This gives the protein CASSRGGDTNEKLFF.

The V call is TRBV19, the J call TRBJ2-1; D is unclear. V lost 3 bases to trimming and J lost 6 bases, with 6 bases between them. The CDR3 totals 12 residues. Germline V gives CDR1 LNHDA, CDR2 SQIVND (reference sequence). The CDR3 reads CASSMVSNEQFF. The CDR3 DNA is TGTGCCAGTAGTATGGTTAGCAATGAGCAGTTCTTC.

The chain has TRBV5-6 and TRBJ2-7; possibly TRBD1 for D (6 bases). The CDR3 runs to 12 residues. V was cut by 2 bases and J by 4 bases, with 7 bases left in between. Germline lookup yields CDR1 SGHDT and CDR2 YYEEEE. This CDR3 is CASSLQGYEQYF. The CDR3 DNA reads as TGTGCCAGCAGCTTACAGGGATACGAGCAGTACTTC.

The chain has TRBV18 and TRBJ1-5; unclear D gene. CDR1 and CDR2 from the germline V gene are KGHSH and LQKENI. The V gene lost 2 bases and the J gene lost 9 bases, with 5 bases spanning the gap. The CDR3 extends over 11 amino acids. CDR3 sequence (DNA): TGTGCCAGCTCACCAGATAGGCCCCAGCATTTT. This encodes CASSPDRPQHF. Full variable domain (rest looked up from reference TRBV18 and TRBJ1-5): NAGVMQNPRHLVRRRGQEARLRCSPMKGHSHVYWYRQLPEEGLKFMVYLQKENIIDESGMPKERFSAEFPKEGPSILRIQQVVRGDSAAYFCASSPDRPQHFGDGTRLSIL.

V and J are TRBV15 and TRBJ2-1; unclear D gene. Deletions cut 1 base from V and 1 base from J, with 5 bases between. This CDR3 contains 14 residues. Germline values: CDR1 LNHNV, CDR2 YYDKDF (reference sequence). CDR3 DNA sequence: TGTGCCACCAGCAGAGGCCAGTCCTACAATGAGCAGTTCTTC. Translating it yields CATSRGQSYNEQFF.

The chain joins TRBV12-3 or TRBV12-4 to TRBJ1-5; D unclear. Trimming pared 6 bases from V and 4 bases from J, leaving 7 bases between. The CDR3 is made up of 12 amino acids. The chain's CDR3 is CASSLMNQPQHF. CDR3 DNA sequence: TGTGCCAGCAGCCTTATGAATCAGCCCCAGCATTTT.

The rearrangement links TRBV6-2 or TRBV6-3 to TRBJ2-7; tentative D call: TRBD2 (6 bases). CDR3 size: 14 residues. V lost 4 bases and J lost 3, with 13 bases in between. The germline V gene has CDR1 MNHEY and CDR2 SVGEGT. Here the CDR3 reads CASSSPSESYEQYV. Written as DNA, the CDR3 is TGTGCCAGCAGTTCGCCTAGCGAGAGCTACGAGCAGTACGTC.

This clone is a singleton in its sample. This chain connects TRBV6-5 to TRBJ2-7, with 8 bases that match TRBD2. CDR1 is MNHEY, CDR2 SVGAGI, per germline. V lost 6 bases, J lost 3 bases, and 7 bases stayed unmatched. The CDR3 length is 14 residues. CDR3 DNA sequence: TGTGCCAGCAGCCGGGGGGGCGGAGGCTACGAGCAGTACTTC. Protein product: CASSRGGGGYEQYF.

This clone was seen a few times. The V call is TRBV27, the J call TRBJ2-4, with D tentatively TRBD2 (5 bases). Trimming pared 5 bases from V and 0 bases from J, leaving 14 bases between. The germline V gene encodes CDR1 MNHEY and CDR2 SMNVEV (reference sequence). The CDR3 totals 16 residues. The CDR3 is CASSQPSGLAKNIQYF. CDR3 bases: TGTGCCAGCAGTCAACCGTCCGGACTAGCCAAAAACATTCAGTACTTC.

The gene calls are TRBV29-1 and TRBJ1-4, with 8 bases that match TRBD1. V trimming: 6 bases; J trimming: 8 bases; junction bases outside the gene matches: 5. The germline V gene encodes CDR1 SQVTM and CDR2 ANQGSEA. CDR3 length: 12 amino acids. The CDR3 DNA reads TGCAGCGTAAAAGACAGGGGAGAAAAACTGTTTTTT. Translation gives CSVKDRGEKLFF.

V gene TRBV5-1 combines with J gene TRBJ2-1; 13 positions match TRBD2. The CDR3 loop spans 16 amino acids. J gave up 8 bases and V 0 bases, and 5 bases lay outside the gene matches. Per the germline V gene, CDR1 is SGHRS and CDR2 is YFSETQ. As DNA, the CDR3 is TGCGCCAGCAGCTTGGGAGGGACTAGCGGGATCGATGAGCAGTTCTTC. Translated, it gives CASSLGGTSGIDEQFF.

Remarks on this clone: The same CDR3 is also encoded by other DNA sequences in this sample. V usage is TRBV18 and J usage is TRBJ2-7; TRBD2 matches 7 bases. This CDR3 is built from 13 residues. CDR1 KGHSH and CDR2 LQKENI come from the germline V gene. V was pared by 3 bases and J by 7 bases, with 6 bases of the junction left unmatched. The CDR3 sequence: CASSPSREYEQYF. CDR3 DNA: TGTGCCAGCTCACCCTCGCGGGAGTATGAGCAGTACTTC. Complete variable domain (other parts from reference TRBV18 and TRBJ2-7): NAGVMQNPRHLVRRRGQEARLRCSPMKGHSHVYWYRQLPEEGLKFMVYLQKENIIDESGMPKERFSAEFPKEGPSILRIQQVVRGDSAAYFCASSPSREYEQYFGPGTRLTVT.

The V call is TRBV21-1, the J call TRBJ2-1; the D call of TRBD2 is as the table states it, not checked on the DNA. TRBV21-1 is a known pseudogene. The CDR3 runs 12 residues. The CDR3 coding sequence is TGTGCCAGCAGCTCCCCTTTTAATGAGCAGTTCTTC. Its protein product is CASSSPFNEQFF.

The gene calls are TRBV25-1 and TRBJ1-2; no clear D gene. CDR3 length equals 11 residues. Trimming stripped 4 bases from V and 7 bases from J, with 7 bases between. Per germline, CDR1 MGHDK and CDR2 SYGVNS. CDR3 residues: CASSVRGGYTF. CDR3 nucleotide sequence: TGTGCCAGCAGTGTTCGGGGTGGCTACACCTTC.

The CDR3, as DNA: TGCAGCACTCCCGGACAGGTCTGGGCAGATACGCAGTATTTT. Its translation: CSTPGQVWADTQYF. The V gene is TRBV29-1, the J gene TRBJ2-3; 7 positions match TRBD1. CDR1 and CDR2 (germline): SQVTM, ANQGSEA. V shed 8 bases, J shed 4 bases, and the junction held 12 bases outside the gene matches. This CDR3 contains 14 residues.

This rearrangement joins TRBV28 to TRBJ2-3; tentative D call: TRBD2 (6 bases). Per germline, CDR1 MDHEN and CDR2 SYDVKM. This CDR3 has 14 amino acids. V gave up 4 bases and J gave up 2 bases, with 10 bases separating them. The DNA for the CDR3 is TGTGCCAGCAGTTACGGGAGTTTCACAGATACGCAGTATTTT. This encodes CASSYGSFTDTQYF.

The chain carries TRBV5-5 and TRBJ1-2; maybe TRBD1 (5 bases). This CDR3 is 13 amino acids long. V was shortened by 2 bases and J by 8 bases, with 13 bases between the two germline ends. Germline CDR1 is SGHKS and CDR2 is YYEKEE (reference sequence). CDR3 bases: TGTGCCAGCAGCTTAATGCAGGGCCCCGGCTACACCTTC. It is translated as CASSLMQGPGYTF.

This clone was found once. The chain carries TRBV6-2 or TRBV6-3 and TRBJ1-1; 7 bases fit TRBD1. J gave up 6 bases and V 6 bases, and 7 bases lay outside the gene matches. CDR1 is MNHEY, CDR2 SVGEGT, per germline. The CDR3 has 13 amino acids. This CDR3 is CASSRGQLAEAFF. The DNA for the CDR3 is TGTGCCAGCAGCCGGGGACAGTTGGCTGAAGCTTTCTTT.

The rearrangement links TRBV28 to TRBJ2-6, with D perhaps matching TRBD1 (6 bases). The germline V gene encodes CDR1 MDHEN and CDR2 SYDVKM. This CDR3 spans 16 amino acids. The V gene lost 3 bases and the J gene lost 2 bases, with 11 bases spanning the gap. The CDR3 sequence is CASSLNQGTGANVLTF. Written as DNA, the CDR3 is TGTGCCAGCAGTTTGAATCAGGGGACTGGGGCCAACGTCCTGACTTTC.

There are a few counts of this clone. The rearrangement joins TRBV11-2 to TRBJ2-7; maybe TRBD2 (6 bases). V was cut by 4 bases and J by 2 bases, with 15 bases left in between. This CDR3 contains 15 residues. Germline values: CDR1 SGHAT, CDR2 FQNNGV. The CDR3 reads CASSSYRGTAYEQYF. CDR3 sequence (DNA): TGTGCCAGCAGCTCCTATCGGGGGACCGCCTACGAGCAGTACTTC.

The CDR3 protein is CAISGLADSGELFF. DNA of the CDR3: TGTGCCATCAGTGGACTAGCGGACTCCGGGGAGCTGTTTTTT. This chain uses TRBV10-3 with TRBJ2-2; the match to TRBD2 covers 9 bases. CDR3 size: 14 residues. V lost 4 bases to trimming and J lost 6 bases; unmatched junction nucleotides: 3. The germline CDR1 and CDR2 sequences are ENHRY and SYGVKD.

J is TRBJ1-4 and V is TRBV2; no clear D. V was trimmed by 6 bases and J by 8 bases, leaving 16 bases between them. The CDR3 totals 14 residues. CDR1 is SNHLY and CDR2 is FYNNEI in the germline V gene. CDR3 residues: CASREVAGGEKLFF. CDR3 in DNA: TGTGCCAGCAGGGAGGTGGCAGGAGGAGAAAAACTGTTTTTT.

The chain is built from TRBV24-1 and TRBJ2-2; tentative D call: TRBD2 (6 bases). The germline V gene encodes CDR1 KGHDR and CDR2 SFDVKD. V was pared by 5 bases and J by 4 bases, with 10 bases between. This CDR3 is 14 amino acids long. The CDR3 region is CATSVEGGTGELFF. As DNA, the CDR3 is TGTGCCACCAGTGTCGAGGGAGGCACCGGGGAGCTGTTTTTT.

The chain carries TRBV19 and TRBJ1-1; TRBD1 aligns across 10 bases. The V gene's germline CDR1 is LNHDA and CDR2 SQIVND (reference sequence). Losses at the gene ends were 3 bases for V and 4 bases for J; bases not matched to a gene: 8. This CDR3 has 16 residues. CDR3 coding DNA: TGTGCCAGTAGTATCTCCAGACAGGGGGCGCGCACTGAAGCTTTCTTT. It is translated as CASSISRQGARTEAFF.

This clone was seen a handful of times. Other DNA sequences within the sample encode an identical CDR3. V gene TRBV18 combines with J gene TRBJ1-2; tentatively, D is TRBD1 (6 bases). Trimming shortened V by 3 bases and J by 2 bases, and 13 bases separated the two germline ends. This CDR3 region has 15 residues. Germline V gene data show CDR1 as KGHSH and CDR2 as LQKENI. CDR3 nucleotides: TGTGCCAGCTCACCGGGAGCAGGGGAGAACTATGGCTACACCTTC. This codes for CASSPGAGENYGYTF.